This T cell receptor beta chain was captured by sequencing in a study of blood T cell repertoires in COVID-19. Study summary: COVID-19 samples, acute and convalescent, were from the United States, Italy and Spain. PBMCs, B-cell-depleted T cells, or T cells were the source of the cDNA or gDNA that made up the material.

This table comes from immunoSEQ multiplex PCR, and its TCRdb copy is limited to in-frame clones, with some not included. This sample has about 88,000 clones; 85% to 95% occur once, and the top ten carry about 1.8%. CDR3 length: 14 amino acids. Trimming removed 0 bases at V and 3 bases at J, with 9 bases between. CDR1 is LNHNV and CDR2 is YYDKDF in the germline V gene (reference sequence). The chain employs TRBV15 and TRBJ2-7; TRBD2 might be the D (5 bases). Sequenced input: peripheral blood. The receptor was derived from a man aged 55 to 69 with acute or convalescent COVID-19. The CDR3 DNA follows: TGTGCCACCAGCAGAGATCGCAGCGGCTACGAGCAGTACTTC. Translation: CATSRDRSGYEQYF. The variable domain in full, with the rest retrieved from reference TRBV15 and TRBJ2-7, is DAMVIQNPRYQVTQFGKPVTLSCSQTLNHNVMYWYQQKSSQAPKLLFHYYDKDFNNEADTPDNFQSRRPNTSFCFLDIRSPGLGDTAMYLCATSRDRSGYEQYFGPGTRLTVT.